The next 13 T cell receptor beta chains were all read from a single sample in a study of blood T cell repertoires in COVID-19. Libraries were prepared by immunoSEQ multiplex PCR; TCRdb keeps only in-frame clonotypes and omits some of them. The top ten clones hold around 8% of a sample with hundreds of thousands of clones, around 87% of them seen once. The sequenced material came from peripheral blood. All receptors derive from a woman aged 50 to 60 who had recovered from COVID-19.

This rearrangement joins TRBV28 to TRBJ1-1, with D possibly being TRBD1 (5 bases). This CDR3 region has 13 residues. V was shortened by 2 bases and J by 3 bases, with 7 bases between the two germline ends. Looked up from germline, CDR1 is MDHEN and CDR2 is SYDVKM. The CDR3 region is CASSLDRYTEAFF. The CDR3 DNA is TGTGCCAGCAGTTTAGACAGATACACTGAAGCTTTCTTT.

The chain carries TRBV10-3 and TRBJ1-2; 10 bases align to TRBD1. The CDR3 consists of 16 residues. J was trimmed by 1 base and V by 6 bases; bases with no gene match: 8. Germline CDR1 and CDR2: ENHRY and SYGVKD. CDR3 loop: CAISAGTGASNYGYTF. CDR3 DNA: TGTGCCATCAGCGCCGGGACAGGGGCGAGTAACTATGGCTACACCTTC.

This chain connects TRBV1 to TRBJ2-3; no DNA check was done on the table's D call, TRBD2. TRBV1 is a pseudogene segment. The CDR3 contains 15 residues. CDR3 loop: CTSRPGTSNTDTQYF. Here the CDR3 DNA reads TGCACCAGCAGACCCGGGACTAGCAACACAGATACGCAGTATTTT.

This clone was counted a few times. The rearrangement uses TRBV29-1 and TRBJ2-7; D remains unclear. The CDR3 runs 11 residues. V lost 5 bases and J 3 bases, leaving 8 bases between the germline ends. CDR1 and CDR2 from the germline V gene are SQVTM and ANQGSEA. The CDR3 DNA is TGCAGCGTTCTTTTCTACTACGAGCAGTACTTC. Amino acid sequence: CSVLFYYEQYF.

This clone appeared a few times. The J gene is TRBJ2-1, the V gene TRBV2; 8 bases map to TRBD2. The CDR3 length is 15 residues. The V gene end was trimmed by 3 bases and the J gene end by 8 bases; junction bases not matched to a gene: 9. Germline V gene lookup returns CDR1 SNHLY and CDR2 FYNNEI. The CDR3 DNA reads as TGTGCCAGCAGTGAGGGCAGGACTAGCAGGGATGAGCAGTTCTTC. Amino acids: CASSEGRTSRDEQFF.

The chain combines TRBV7-2 with TRBJ2-1; 14 nucleotides agree with TRBD2. V lost 3 bases to trimming and J lost 6 bases; unmatched junction nucleotides: 4. The CDR3 is 16 residues long. Germline V gene lookup returns CDR1 SGHTA and CDR2 FQGNSA. The CDR3 region is CASSFPGLAGANEQFF. The CDR3 DNA is TGTGCCAGCAGCTTCCCGGGACTAGCGGGAGCCAATGAGCAGTTCTTC.

This clone was recorded once. The chain has TRBV18 and TRBJ2-6, with a tentative D call TRBD1 (6 bases). Trimming removed 4 bases at V and 2 bases at J, with 15 bases between. In germline, CDR1 is KGHSH, CDR2 LQKENI. The CDR3 extends over 17 amino acids. The chain's CDR3 is CASSLKQGLPGANVLTF. The CDR3 DNA is TGTGCCAGCTCACTAAAACAGGGTCTCCCTGGGGCCAACGTCCTGACTTTC.

This clone was observed a few times. Within the sample, other DNA sequences also encode this same CDR3. The rearrangement uses TRBV18 and TRBJ1-2; 7 bases match TRBD1. There are 13 residues in the CDR3. Trimming cost V 3 bases and J 3 bases; bases outside gene matches: 1. Germline assignment: CDR1 KGHSH and CDR2 LQKENI. CDR3 DNA: TGTGCCAGCTCACCCGGGACAGACTATGGCTACACCTTC. Protein product: CASSPGTDYGYTF.

The chain recombines TRBV18 with TRBJ2-4; D remains unclear. V was shortened by 0 bases and J by 7 bases, with 7 bases between the two germline ends. This CDR3 spans 13 amino acids. CDR1 and CDR2 from the germline V gene are KGHSH and LQKENI. Here the CDR3 DNA reads TGTGCCAGCTCACCACCTTCTTCGAACATTCAGTACTTC. This gives the protein CASSPPSSNIQYF.

The chain employs TRBV27 and TRBJ2-2, with 8 bases aligning to TRBD1. Looked up from germline, CDR1 is MNHEY and CDR2 is SMNVEV (reference sequence). The V gene end was trimmed by 5 bases and the J gene end by 5 bases; junction bases not matched to a gene: 13. The CDR3 consists of 17 residues. CDR3 sequence: CASSRGWTGLGTGELFF. The CDR3 nucleotides read TGTGCCAGCAGTCGAGGCTGGACAGGGTTGGGGACCGGGGAGCTGTTTTTT.

In the case of this clone: Within the sample, other DNA sequences also encode this same CDR3. The V call is TRBV24-1, the J call TRBJ2-2; 9 positions match TRBD2. Unmatched junction bases numbered 4, after V lost 1 base and J lost 5 bases. Germline CDR1 and CDR2: KGHDR and SFDVKD. CDR3 length equals 16 residues. CDR3 in amino acids: CATSDFRGRGTGELFF. The CDR3 nucleotides read TGTGCCACCAGTGATTTCCGCGGGAGGGGGACCGGGGAGCTGTTTTTT.

The rearrangement uses TRBV29-1 and TRBJ2-1; 9 positions agree with TRBD2. This CDR3 has 13 amino acids. Germline CDR1 and CDR2: SQVTM and ANQGSEA. J was trimmed by 9 bases and V by 5 bases; bases with no gene match: 8. The CDR3 region has the DNA TGCAGCGTTCGGAGCGGGAGGCTGGGTGAGCAGTTCTTC. Amino acids: CSVRSGRLGEQFF.

This clone was counted a few times. The J gene is TRBJ2-3, the V gene TRBV19; D possibly corresponds to TRBD1 (7 bases). Germline V gives CDR1 LNHDA, CDR2 SQIVND (reference sequence). V was pared by 3 bases and J by 2 bases, with 15 bases between. The CDR3 runs to 16 residues. The CDR3 loop is CASSIGGGGPTDTQYF. The CDR3 DNA follows: TGTGCCAGTAGTATCGGAGGGGGCGGTCCCACAGATACGCAGTATTTT.